This TCR beta chain was found in a study of blood T cell repertoires in COVID-19. Across the study: The samples span acute and convalescent COVID-19 from the United States, Italy and Spain. T cells, B-cell-depleted T cells, or PBMCs provided the cDNA or gDNA that served as material.

CDR3 size: 14 residues. The junction had 6 bases not matched to a gene; V was cut back by 2 bases and J by 5 bases. From germline, CDR1 is MGHDK and CDR2 SYGVNS. Authors' methods: For nucleated cells, counts were estimated from reference gene primer amplification. The protocol was immunoSEQ multiplex PCR, while the TCRdb copy is restricted to in-frame clones and leaves out a portion. V, J and clone size reflect that table, while D and trimming were determined from the DNA. The sample holds around 78,000 clones; about 87% are singletons and the top ten take roughly 5%. The V and J genes are TRBV25-1 and TRBJ2-7; 7 bases match TRBD1. The TCR comes from a man aged 50-60 years with active COVID-19. Sequencing was done on a sample of peripheral blood. The DNA for the CDR3 is TGTGCCAGCAGTGAAGAGACAGGGAAGCACGAGCAGTACTTC. This translates into CASSEETGKHEQYF.